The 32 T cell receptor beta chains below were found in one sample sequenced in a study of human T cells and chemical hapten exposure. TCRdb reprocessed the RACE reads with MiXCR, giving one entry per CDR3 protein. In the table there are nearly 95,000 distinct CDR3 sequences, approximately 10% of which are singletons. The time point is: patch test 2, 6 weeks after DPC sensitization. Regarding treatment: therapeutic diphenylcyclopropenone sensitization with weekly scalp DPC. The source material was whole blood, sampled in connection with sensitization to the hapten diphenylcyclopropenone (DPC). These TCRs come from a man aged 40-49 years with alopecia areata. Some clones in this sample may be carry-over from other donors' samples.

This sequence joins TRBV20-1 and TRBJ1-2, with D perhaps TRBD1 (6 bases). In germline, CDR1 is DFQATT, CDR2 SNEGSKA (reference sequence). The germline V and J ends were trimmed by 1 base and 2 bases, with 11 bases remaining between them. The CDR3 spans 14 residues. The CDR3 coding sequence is TGCAGTGCTAGAGGGGGGCCAGCAAACTATGGCTACACCTTC. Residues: CSARGGPANYGYTF.

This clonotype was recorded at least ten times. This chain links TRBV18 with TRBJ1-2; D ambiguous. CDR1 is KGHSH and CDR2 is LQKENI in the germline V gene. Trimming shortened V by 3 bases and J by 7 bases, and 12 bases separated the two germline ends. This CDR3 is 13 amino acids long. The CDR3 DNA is TGTGCCAGCTCACCTGAATTGAACGGTGGCTACACCTTC. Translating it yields CASSPELNGGYTF.

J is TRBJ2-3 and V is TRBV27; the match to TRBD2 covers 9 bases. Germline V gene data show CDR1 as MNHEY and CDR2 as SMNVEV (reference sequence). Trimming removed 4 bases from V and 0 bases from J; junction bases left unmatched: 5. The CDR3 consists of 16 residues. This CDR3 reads CASSSLAGYSTDTQYF. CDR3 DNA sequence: TGTGCCAGCAGTTCCCTAGCGGGGTATAGCACAGATACGCAGTATTTT.

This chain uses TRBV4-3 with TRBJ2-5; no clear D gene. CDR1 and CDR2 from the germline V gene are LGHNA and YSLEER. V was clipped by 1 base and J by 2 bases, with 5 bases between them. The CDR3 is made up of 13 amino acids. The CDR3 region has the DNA TGCGCCAGCAGCCAAGTCACGCAAGAGACCCAGTACTTC. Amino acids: CASSQVTQETQYF.

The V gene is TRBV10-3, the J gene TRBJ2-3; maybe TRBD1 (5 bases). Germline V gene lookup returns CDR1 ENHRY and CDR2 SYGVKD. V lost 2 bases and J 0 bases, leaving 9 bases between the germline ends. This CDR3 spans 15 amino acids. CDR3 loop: CAISETDTSTDTQYF. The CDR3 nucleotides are TGTGCCATCAGTGAGACGGACACAAGCACAGATACGCAGTATTTT.

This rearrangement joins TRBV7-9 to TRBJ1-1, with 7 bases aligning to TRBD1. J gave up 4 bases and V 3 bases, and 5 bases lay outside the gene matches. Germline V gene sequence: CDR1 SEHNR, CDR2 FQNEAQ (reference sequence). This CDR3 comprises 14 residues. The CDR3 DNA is TGTGCCAGCAGCTTCGGGGACAGCGGCACTGAAGCTTTCTTT. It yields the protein CASSFGDSGTEAFF.

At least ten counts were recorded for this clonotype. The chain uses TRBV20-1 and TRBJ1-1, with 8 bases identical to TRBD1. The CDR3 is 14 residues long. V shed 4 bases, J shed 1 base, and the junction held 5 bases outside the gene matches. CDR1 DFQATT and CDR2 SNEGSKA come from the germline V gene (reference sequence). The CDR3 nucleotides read TGCAGTGCTAATCCAGGACAGGGGAACACTGAAGCTTTCTTT. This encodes CSANPGQGNTEAFF.

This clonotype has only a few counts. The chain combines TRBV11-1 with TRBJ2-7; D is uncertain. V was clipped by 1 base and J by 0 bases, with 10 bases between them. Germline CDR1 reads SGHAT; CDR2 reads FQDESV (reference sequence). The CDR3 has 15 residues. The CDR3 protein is CASSLDLRGSYEQYF. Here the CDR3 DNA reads TGTGCCAGCAGCTTAGACCTTCGAGGCTCCTACGAGCAGTACTTC.

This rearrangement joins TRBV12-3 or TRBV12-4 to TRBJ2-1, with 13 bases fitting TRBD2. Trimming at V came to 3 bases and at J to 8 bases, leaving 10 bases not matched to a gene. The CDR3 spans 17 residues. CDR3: CASSFPAGLAGADEQFF. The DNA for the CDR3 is TGTGCCAGCAGTTTCCCCGCTGGACTAGCGGGAGCAGATGAGCAGTTCTTC.

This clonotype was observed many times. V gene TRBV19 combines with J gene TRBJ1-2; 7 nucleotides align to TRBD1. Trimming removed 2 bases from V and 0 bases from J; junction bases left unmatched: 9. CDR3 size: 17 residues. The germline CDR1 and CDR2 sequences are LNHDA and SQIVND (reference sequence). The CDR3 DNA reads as TGTGCCAGTAGTATAACAGGGACAGTCTCCGCTAACTATGGCTACACCTTC. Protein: CASSITGTVSANYGYTF.

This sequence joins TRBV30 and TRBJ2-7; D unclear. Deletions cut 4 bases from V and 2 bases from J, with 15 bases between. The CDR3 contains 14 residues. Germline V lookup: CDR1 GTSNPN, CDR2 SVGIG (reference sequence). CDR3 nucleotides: TGTGCCTGGAATCCCCCCGGAATAACCTACGAGCAGTACTTC. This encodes CAWNPPGITYEQYF.

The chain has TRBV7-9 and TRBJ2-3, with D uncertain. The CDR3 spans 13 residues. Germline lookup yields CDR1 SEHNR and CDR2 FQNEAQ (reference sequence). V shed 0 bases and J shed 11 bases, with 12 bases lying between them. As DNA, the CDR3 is TGTGCCAGCAGCTTAGCCGGACCGGGTTGGCAGTATTTT. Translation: CASSLAGPGWQYF.

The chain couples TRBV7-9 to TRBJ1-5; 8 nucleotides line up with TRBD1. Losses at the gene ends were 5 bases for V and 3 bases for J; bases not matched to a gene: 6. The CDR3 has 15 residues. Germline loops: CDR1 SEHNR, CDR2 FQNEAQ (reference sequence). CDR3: CASSPLDRANQPQHF. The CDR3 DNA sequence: TGTGCCAGCAGCCCCTTGGACAGGGCCAATCAGCCCCAGCATTTT.

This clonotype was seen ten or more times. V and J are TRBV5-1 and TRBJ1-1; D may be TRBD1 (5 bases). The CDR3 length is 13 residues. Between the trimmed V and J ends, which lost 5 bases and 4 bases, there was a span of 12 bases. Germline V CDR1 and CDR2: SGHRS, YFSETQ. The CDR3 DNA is TGCGCCAGCAGTGTGCAGGGTACCACTGAAGCTTTCTTT. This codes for CASSVQGTTEAFF.

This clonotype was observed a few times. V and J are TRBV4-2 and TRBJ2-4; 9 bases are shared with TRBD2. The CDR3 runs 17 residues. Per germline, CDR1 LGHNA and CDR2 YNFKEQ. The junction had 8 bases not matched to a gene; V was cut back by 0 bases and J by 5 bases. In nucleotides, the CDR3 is TGTGCCAGCAGCCAAGATCCCGGCGGGAGGGCGGAAAACATTCAGTACTTC. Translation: CASSQDPGGRAENIQYF.

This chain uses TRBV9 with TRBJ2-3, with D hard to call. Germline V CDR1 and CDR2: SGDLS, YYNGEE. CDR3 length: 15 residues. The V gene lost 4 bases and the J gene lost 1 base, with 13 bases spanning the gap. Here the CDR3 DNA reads TGTGCCAGCAGCCCCCACGCGGAAGGCACAGATACGCAGTATTTT. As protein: CASSPHAEGTDTQYF.

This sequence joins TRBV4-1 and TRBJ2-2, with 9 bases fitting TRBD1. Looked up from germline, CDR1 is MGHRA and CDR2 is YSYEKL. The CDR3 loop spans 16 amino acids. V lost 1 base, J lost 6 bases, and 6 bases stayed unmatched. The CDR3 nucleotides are TGCGCCAGCAGCCAAGGGGGACAGGGCTACGCCGGGGAGCTGTTTTTT. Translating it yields CASSQGGQGYAGELFF.

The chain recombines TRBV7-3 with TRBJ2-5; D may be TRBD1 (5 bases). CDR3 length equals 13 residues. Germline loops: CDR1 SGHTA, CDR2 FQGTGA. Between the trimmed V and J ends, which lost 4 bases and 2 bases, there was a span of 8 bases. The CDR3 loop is CASSYQGQETQYF. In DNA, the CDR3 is TGTGCCAGCAGCTACCAGGGTCAAGAGACCCAGTACTTC.

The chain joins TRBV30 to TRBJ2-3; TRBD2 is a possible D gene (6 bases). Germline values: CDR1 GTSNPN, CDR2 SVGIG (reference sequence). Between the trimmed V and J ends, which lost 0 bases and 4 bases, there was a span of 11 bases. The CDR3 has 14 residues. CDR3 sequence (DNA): TGTGCCTGGAGTGTACTCGGAGGGTCAGATACGCAGTATTTT. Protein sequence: CAWSVLGGSDTQYF.

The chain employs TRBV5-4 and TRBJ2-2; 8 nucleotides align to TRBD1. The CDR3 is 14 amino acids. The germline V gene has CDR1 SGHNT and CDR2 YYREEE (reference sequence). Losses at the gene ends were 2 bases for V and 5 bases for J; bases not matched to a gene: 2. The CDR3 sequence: CASSLRTGTGELFF. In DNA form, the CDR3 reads TGTGCCAGCAGCTTAAGGACAGGGACCGGGGAGCTGTTTTTT.

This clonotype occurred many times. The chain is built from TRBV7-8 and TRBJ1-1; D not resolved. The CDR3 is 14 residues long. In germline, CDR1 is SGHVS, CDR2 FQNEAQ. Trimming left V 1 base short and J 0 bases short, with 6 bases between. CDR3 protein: CASSLGRLNTEAFF. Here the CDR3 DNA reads TGTGCCAGCAGCTTAGGCAGGTTGAACACTGAAGCTTTCTTT.

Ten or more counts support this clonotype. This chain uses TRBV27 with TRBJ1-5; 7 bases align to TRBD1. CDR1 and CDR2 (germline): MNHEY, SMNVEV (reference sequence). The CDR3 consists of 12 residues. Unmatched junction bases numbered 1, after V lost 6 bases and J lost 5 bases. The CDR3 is CASRTGDQPQHF. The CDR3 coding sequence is TGTGCCAGCAGAACAGGGGATCAGCCCCAGCATTTT.

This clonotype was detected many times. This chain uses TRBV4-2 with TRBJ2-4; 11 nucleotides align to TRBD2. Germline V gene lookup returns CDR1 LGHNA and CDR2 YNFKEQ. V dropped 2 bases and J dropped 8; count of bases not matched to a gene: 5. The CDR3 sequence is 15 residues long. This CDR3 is CASSQLAGGLYIQYF. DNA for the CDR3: TGTGCCAGCAGCCAACTAGCGGGAGGCCTCTACATTCAGTACTTC.

The CDR3 bases are TGTGCCAGCACGGGGAATCCGGAGACCCAGTACTTC. It is translated as CASTGNPETQYF. The chain has TRBV12-3 or TRBV12-4 and TRBJ2-5, with D tentatively TRBD2 (5 bases). The length of the CDR3 is 12 residues. V lost 7 bases, J lost 5 bases, and 11 bases lay in between.

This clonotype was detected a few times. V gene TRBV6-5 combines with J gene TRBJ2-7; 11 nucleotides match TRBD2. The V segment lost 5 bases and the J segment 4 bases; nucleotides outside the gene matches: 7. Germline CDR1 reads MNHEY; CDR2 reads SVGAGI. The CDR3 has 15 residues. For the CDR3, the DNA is TGTGCCAGCAGTCAGACTAGCGGGGCCGTATACGAGCAGTACTTC. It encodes CASSQTSGAVYEQYF.

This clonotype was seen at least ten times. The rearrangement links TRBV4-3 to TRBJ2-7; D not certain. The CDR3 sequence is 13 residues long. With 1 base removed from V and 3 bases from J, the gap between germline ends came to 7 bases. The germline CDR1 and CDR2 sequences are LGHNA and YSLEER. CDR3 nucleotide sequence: TGCGCCAGCAGCCAAGGCCCGGGCTACGAGCAGTACGTC. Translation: CASSQGPGYEQYV.

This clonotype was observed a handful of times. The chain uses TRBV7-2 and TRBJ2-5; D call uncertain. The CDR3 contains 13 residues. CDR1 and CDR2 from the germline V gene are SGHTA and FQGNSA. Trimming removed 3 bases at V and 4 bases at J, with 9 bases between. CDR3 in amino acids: CASSFWVGETQYF. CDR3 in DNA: TGTGCCAGCAGCTTCTGGGTGGGAGAGACCCAGTACTTC. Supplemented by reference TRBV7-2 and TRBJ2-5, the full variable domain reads GAGVSQSPSNKVTEKGKDVELRCDPISGHTALYWYRQSLGQGLEFLIYFQGNSAPDKSGLPSDRFSAERTGGSVSTLTIQRTQQEDSAVYLCASSFWVGETQYFGPGTRLLVL.

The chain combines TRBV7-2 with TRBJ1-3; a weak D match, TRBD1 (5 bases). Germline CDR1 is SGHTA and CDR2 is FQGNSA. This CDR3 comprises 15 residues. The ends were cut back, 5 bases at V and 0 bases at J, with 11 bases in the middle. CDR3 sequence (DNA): TGTGCCAGCAGCCAGGGAACAGCCTCTGGAAACACCATATATTTT. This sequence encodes CASSQGTASGNTIYF.

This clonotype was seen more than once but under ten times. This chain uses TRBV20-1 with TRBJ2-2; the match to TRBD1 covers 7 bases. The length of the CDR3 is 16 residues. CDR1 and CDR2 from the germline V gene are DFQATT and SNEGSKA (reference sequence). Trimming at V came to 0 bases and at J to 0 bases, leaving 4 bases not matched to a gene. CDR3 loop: CSARDRQGTNTGELFF. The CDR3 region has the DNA TGCAGTGCTAGAGACCGACAGGGAACGAACACCGGGGAGCTGTTTTTT.

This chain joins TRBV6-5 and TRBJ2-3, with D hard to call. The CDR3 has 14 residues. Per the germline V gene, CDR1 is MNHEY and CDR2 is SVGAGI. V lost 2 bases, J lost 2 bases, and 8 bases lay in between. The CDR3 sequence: CASSYTTVTDTQYF. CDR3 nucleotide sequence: TGTGCCAGCAGTTACACGACTGTCACAGATACGCAGTATTTT.

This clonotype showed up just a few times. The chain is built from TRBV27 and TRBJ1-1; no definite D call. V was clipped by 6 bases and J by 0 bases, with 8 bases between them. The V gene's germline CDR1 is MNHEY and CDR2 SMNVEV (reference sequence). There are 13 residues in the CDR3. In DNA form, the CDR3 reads TGTGCCAGCAGAGACGGATTGAACACTGAAGCTTTCTTT. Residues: CASRDGLNTEAFF.

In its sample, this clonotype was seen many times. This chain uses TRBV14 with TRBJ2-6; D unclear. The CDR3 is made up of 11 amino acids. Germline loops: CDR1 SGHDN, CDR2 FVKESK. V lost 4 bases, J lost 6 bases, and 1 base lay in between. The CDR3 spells CASSPANVLTF. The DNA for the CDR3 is TGTGCCAGCAGCCCGGCCAACGTCCTGACTTTC.